The rows below give T cell receptor beta chains drawn from one sample of a study of blood T cell repertoires in COVID-19. Method: immunoSEQ multiplex PCR; TCRdb's copy keeps in-frame clones and lacks some. The sample has 15,000 to 20,000 clones, 80% seen once. Sequencing input: peripheral blood. The receptors derive from a man older than 75 with acute or convalescent COVID-19. Both conserved end residues are part of each CDR3. A D gene is named only where the DNA matches it firmly. The size field is filled for only some rows; it gives once, few, many or a size class.

V gene	clone size	D gene	J gene	CDR3 protein	CDR3 DNA
TRBV4-1	-	-	TRBJ1-4	CASSRKEAGTNEKLFF	TGCGCCAGCAGCCGGAAGGAAGCAGGAACTAATGAAAAACTGTTTTTT
TRBV12-3/TRBV12-4	-	TRBD1	TRBJ1-6	CASGDREGSPLHF	TGTGCCAGCGGGGACAGGGAGGGGTCACCCCTCCACTTT
TRBV7-6	-	-	TRBJ2-2	CASSFRRTGELFF	TGTGCCAGCAGCTTTAGGAGGACCGGGGAGCTGTTTTTT
TRBV29-1	-	TRBD2	TRBJ2-1	CSVKGWTRARVDEQFF	TGCAGCGTTAAGGGCTGGACTAGGGCCCGGGTGGATGAGCAGTTCTTC
TRBV12-5	-	-	TRBJ2-7	CASGLEGFLSYEQYF	TGTGCTAGTGGTTTGGAGGGGTTCCTCTCCTACGAGCAGTACTTC
TRBV5-1	-	-	TRBJ2-6	CASSLAGSGANVLTF	TGCGCCAGCAGCTTGGCGGGCTCTGGGGCCAACGTCCTGACTTTC
TRBV18	-	TRBD1	TRBJ1-6	CASSLGTGTNSPLHF	TGTGCCAGCTCACTCGGGACAGGGACTAATTCACCCCTCCACTTT
TRBV6-5	-	-	TRBJ1-2	CASSPAGDGYTF	TGTGCCAGCAGTCCGGCAGGGGATGGCTACACCTTC
TRBV29-1	few	-	TRBJ2-4	CSVGLMETKNIQYF	TGCAGCGTCGGATTAATGGAGACCAAAAACATTCAGTACTTC
TRBV5-1	-	TRBD1	TRBJ1-6	CASSQLGTGAVYNSPLHF	TGCGCCAGCAGCCAGCTGGGGACAGGGGCCGTTTATAATTCACCCCTCCACTTT
TRBV7-2	-	-	TRBJ1-2	CASSLPQGLGYTF	TGTGCCAGCAGCTTACCACAGGGTTTAGGCTACACCTTC
TRBV5-4	-	TRBD1	TRBJ2-7	CASSLARGTGSYEQYF	TGTGCCAGCAGCTTGGCTCGGGGGACAGGGTCCTACGAGCAGTACTTC
TRBV9	-	TRBD2	TRBJ2-3	CASSALTSGGTDTQYF	TGTGCCAGCAGCGCCTTGACTAGCGGGGGCACAGATACGCAGTATTTT
TRBV5-1	few	-	TRBJ2-7	CASSLEAERGSEQYF	TGCGCCAGCAGCTTGGAGGCAGAGAGAGGCAGCGAGCAGTACTTC
TRBV12-3/TRBV12-4	-	-	TRBJ2-3	CASSRLEDTQYF	TGTGCCAGCAGCCGACTAGAAGATACGCAGTATTTT
TRBV7-2	-	-	TRBJ1-6	CASSLWVDSSYNSPLHF	TGTGCCAGCAGCTTATGGGTAGACAGCTCCTATAATTCACCCCTCCACTTT
TRBV7-8	-	-	TRBJ2-4	CASSLAGPQYRVVENIQYF	TGTGCCAGCAGCTTAGCGGGGCCTCAGTACAGGGTAGTCGAAAACATTCAGTACTTC
TRBV7-6	few	TRBD2	TRBJ2-3	CASTPGLASDTQYF	TGTGCCAGCACGCCGGGACTAGCGTCGGATACGCAGTATTTT
TRBV5-4	-	TRBD1	TRBJ2-7	CASSLPGQGSYEQYF	TGTGCCAGCAGCTTACCGGGACAGGGATCCTACGAGCAGTACTTC
TRBV7-2	-	TRBD1	TRBJ2-2	CASSWTGGNTGELFF	TGTGCCAGCAGCTGGACAGGGGGCAACACCGGGGAGCTGTTTTTT
TRBV4-3	-	TRBD2	TRBJ2-5	CASSQNPPQRGNQETQYF	TGCGCCAGCAGCCAAAACCCCCCCCAGCGGGGGAACCAAGAGACCCAGTACTTC
TRBV7-9	-	-	TRBJ2-1	CASSFDTTYNEQFF	TGTGCCAGCAGCTTTGACACAACCTACAATGAGCAGTTCTTC
TRBV9	-	TRBD2	TRBJ2-2	CASSALAGGRTGELFF	TGTGCCAGCAGCGCTTTAGCGGGGGGGCGTACCGGGGAGCTGTTTTTT
TRBV4-3	-	-	TRBJ1-2	CASSQDTGQPPRYTF	TGCGCCAGCAGCCAAGATACAGGCCAGCCCCCACGTTACACCTTC
TRBV5-1	once	TRBD1	TRBJ2-7	CASSRTGLSYEQYF	TGCGCCAGCAGCAGGACAGGTCTCTCCTACGAGCAGTACTTC
TRBV3-1/TRBV3-2	-	TRBD1	TRBJ1-3	CASSDLGQNSGNTIYF	TGTGCCAGCAGCGACCTGGGACAGAACTCTGGAAACACCATATATTTT
TRBV14	-	-	TRBJ2-5	CASSQDLVLEAQYF	TGTGCCAGCAGCCAAGATCTTGTGTTAGAGGCCCAGTACTTC
TRBV4-2	-	TRBD1	TRBJ1-3	CASSQELGQARGNTIYF	TGTGCCAGCAGCCAAGAGTTGGGACAGGCCAGGGGAAACACCATATATTTT
TRBV7-2	once	TRBD2	TRBJ2-5	CASSLGTAGGQETQYF	TGTGCCAGCAGCTTAGGAACAGCGGGGGGCCAAGAGACCCAGTACTTC
TRBV3-1/TRBV3-2	-	TRBD1	TRBJ1-1	CASSSGTGSTEAFF	TGTGCCAGCAGCTCCGGGACAGGGTCCACTGAAGCTTTCTTT
TRBV19	-	-	TRBJ1-3	CASLPTVLRGNTIYF	TGTGCCAGCCTCCCCACAGTGCTGCGTGGAAACACCATATATTTT
TRBV19	-	-	TRBJ1-3	CASSKQVSGNTIYF	TGTGCCAGTAGCAAACAGGTCTCTGGAAACACCATATATTTT
TRBV7-9	-	-	TRBJ2-5	CASSLLDSGTQYF	TGTGCCAGCAGCTTGTTGGATAGCGGTACCCAGTACTTC
TRBV3-1/TRBV3-2	-	-	TRBJ2-1	CASSALGHLGQFF	TGTGCCAGCAGCGCCCTGGGACACTTGGGGCAGTTCTTC
TRBV6-4	-	-	TRBJ2-3	CASSDSGQSTDTQYF	TGTGCCAGCAGTGACTCGGGCCAGAGCACAGATACGCAGTATTTT
TRBV30	-	-	TRBJ1-5	CAWSLNSINQPQHF	TGTGCCTGGAGTTTGAACAGCATCAATCAGCCCCAGCATTTT
TRBV5-2	-	-	TRBJ2-1	CASNHNSLRDEGDRDHNSYNEQFF	TGTGCCAGCAACCACAACTCTCTTAGGGACGAAGGGGACAGGGATCACAATAGTTACAATGAGCAGTTCTTC
TRBV9	-	-	TRBJ1-6	CASSVAPGNNSPLHF	TGTGCCAGCAGCGTAGCCCCCGGGAATAATTCACCCCTCCACTTT
TRBV7-2	once	TRBD2	TRBJ2-1	CASSLWGGTSGEKLQFF	TGTGCCAGCAGCTTATGGGGCGGGACTAGCGGGGAAAAATTACAGTTCTTC
TRBV30	-	-	TRBJ2-5	CAWSVSQGGTQYF	TGTGCCTGGAGTGTATCCCAGGGGGGGACCCAGTACTTC
TRBV19	-	TRBD1	TRBJ1-2	CASSLDRGLLYGYTF	TGTGCCAGTAGCTTAGACAGGGGACTTCTCTATGGCTACACCTTC
TRBV15	-	TRBD1	TRBJ1-5	CATSSTLAPGQGRNQPQHF	TGTGCCACCAGCAGTACTCTAGCCCCGGGACAGGGCCGCAATCAGCCCCAGCATTTT
TRBV19	-	TRBD1	TRBJ2-7	CASSIPGQSAYEQYF	TGTGCCAGTAGTATTCCGGGACAGTCGGCCTACGAGCAGTACTTC
TRBV19	-	TRBD1	TRBJ1-5	CASSIYTGTGDQPQHF	TGTGCCAGTAGTATCTACACCGGGACAGGGGATCAGCCCCAGCATTTT
TRBV20-1	-	-	TRBJ2-1	CSASTPGDEQFF	TGCAGTGCTAGTACTCCCGGGGATGAGCAGTTCTTC